This TCR beta chain was observed in a study of cytomegalovirus exposure and HLA in healthy donors. At the level of the study: A data release that came early held approximately 85 million unique TCRs from HLA-typed donors. Study outcomes and limitations: Previous analysis showed most TCR beta V segments were productive about 87% or about 30% of the time. A later analysis found common viral pathogens apparently linked to several of the most significant clusters. Cytomegalovirus-associated TCR beta chains were listed, numbering approximately 150.

The PCR was carried out with 60 Vbeta primers and 13 Jbeta primers. Measured with immunoSEQ multiplex PCR; TCRdb has only the in-frame clones, and not every one. This table has roughly 180,000 clones, around three quarters appearing once. As for this clone: The antigen is undetermined.

Looked up from germline, CDR1 is LNHDA and CDR2 is SQIVND (reference sequence). The CDR3 length is 16 residues. V shed 5 bases, J shed 0 bases, and the junction held 4 bases outside the gene matches. The source of this sequence is a woman aged 25-40 years in good health and CMV-seronegative. The chain has TRBV19 and TRBJ1-3, with 10 nucleotides matching TRBD1. The sequencing input was PBMCs. The CDR3 sequence: CASSFRTGGSGNTIYF. The DNA of the CDR3 is TGTGCCAGTAGTTTTCGGACAGGGGGCTCTGGAAACACCATATATTTT. The entire variable domain, with the rest obtained from reference TRBV19 and TRBJ1-3, is as follows: DGGITQSPKYLFRKEGQNVTLSCEQNLNHDAMYWYRQDPGQGLRLIYYSQIVNDFQKGDIAEGYSVSREKKESFPLTVTSAQKNPTAFYLCASSFRTGGSGNTIYFGEGSWLTVV.